A selection of T cell receptor beta chains follows, all from one sample in a study of metastatic and nonmetastatic thyroid tumors. TCRdb re-analyzed the PCR reads through MiXCR. The table includes 85,000 to 100,000 clones, more than 9.5% detected once. The material sequenced was blood. The receptors stem from a female donor with papillary thyroid cancer or a benign thyroid nodule (not recorded which). Some clones in this sample may be carry-over from other donors' samples. The CDR3 runs from the conserved cysteine through the conserved F or W. Each record gives: D gene, clone size, J gene, V gene, CDR3 protein, CDR3 DNA. The D gene is left open where the match is weak. Some rows have no size entry. The others give once, few or many, or a class for an expanded clone.

>.|many|TRBJ1-1|TRBV19
CASSPREQTTEAFF
TGTGCCAGTAGTCCCAGGGAGCAGACCACTGAAGCTTTCTTT
>TRBD1|many|TRBJ2-3|TRBV20-1
CSARAPGQGASTDTQYF
TGCAGTGCTAGAGCGCCCGGACAGGGGGCTAGCACAGATACGCAGTATTTT
>.|many|TRBJ2-5|TRBV13
CASSSRQNQETQYF
TGTGCCAGCAGCTCCAGACAGAACCAAGAGACCCAGTACTTC
>.|many|TRBJ1-2|TRBV7-8
CASSLGVGEGYTF
TGTGCCAGCAGCTTAGGGGTGGGTGAGGGCTACACCTTC
>.|many|TRBJ2-3|TRBV6-5
CASSYSPGTDTQYF
TGTGCCAGCAGTTACTCCCCGGGCACAGATACGCAGTATTTT
>TRBD2|many|TRBJ2-5|TRBV20-1
CSIGTSGRQETQYF
TGCAGTATCGGGACTAGCGGGAGGCAAGAGACCCAGTACTTC
>.|few|TRBJ2-7|TRBV28
CASSLSLEVHEQYF
TGTGCCAGCAGTTTATCTCTCGAGGTTCACGAGCAGTACTTC
>.|many|TRBJ2-7|TRBV11-1
CASSADPGINEQYF
TGTGCCAGCAGCGCTGACCCAGGGATCAACGAGCAGTACTTC
>.|many|TRBJ2-2|TRBV2
CASSEVGAGNTGELFF
TGTGCCAGCAGTGAAGTGGGAGCGGGTAACACCGGGGAGCTGTTTTTT
>.|.|TRBJ1-3|TRBV6-1
CATPRGNTIYF
TGTGCCACCCCACGGGGGAACACCATATATTTT
>.|many|TRBJ2-5|TRBV30
CAWTGSGETQYF
TGTGCCTGGACAGGGTCCGGGGAGACCCAGTACTTC